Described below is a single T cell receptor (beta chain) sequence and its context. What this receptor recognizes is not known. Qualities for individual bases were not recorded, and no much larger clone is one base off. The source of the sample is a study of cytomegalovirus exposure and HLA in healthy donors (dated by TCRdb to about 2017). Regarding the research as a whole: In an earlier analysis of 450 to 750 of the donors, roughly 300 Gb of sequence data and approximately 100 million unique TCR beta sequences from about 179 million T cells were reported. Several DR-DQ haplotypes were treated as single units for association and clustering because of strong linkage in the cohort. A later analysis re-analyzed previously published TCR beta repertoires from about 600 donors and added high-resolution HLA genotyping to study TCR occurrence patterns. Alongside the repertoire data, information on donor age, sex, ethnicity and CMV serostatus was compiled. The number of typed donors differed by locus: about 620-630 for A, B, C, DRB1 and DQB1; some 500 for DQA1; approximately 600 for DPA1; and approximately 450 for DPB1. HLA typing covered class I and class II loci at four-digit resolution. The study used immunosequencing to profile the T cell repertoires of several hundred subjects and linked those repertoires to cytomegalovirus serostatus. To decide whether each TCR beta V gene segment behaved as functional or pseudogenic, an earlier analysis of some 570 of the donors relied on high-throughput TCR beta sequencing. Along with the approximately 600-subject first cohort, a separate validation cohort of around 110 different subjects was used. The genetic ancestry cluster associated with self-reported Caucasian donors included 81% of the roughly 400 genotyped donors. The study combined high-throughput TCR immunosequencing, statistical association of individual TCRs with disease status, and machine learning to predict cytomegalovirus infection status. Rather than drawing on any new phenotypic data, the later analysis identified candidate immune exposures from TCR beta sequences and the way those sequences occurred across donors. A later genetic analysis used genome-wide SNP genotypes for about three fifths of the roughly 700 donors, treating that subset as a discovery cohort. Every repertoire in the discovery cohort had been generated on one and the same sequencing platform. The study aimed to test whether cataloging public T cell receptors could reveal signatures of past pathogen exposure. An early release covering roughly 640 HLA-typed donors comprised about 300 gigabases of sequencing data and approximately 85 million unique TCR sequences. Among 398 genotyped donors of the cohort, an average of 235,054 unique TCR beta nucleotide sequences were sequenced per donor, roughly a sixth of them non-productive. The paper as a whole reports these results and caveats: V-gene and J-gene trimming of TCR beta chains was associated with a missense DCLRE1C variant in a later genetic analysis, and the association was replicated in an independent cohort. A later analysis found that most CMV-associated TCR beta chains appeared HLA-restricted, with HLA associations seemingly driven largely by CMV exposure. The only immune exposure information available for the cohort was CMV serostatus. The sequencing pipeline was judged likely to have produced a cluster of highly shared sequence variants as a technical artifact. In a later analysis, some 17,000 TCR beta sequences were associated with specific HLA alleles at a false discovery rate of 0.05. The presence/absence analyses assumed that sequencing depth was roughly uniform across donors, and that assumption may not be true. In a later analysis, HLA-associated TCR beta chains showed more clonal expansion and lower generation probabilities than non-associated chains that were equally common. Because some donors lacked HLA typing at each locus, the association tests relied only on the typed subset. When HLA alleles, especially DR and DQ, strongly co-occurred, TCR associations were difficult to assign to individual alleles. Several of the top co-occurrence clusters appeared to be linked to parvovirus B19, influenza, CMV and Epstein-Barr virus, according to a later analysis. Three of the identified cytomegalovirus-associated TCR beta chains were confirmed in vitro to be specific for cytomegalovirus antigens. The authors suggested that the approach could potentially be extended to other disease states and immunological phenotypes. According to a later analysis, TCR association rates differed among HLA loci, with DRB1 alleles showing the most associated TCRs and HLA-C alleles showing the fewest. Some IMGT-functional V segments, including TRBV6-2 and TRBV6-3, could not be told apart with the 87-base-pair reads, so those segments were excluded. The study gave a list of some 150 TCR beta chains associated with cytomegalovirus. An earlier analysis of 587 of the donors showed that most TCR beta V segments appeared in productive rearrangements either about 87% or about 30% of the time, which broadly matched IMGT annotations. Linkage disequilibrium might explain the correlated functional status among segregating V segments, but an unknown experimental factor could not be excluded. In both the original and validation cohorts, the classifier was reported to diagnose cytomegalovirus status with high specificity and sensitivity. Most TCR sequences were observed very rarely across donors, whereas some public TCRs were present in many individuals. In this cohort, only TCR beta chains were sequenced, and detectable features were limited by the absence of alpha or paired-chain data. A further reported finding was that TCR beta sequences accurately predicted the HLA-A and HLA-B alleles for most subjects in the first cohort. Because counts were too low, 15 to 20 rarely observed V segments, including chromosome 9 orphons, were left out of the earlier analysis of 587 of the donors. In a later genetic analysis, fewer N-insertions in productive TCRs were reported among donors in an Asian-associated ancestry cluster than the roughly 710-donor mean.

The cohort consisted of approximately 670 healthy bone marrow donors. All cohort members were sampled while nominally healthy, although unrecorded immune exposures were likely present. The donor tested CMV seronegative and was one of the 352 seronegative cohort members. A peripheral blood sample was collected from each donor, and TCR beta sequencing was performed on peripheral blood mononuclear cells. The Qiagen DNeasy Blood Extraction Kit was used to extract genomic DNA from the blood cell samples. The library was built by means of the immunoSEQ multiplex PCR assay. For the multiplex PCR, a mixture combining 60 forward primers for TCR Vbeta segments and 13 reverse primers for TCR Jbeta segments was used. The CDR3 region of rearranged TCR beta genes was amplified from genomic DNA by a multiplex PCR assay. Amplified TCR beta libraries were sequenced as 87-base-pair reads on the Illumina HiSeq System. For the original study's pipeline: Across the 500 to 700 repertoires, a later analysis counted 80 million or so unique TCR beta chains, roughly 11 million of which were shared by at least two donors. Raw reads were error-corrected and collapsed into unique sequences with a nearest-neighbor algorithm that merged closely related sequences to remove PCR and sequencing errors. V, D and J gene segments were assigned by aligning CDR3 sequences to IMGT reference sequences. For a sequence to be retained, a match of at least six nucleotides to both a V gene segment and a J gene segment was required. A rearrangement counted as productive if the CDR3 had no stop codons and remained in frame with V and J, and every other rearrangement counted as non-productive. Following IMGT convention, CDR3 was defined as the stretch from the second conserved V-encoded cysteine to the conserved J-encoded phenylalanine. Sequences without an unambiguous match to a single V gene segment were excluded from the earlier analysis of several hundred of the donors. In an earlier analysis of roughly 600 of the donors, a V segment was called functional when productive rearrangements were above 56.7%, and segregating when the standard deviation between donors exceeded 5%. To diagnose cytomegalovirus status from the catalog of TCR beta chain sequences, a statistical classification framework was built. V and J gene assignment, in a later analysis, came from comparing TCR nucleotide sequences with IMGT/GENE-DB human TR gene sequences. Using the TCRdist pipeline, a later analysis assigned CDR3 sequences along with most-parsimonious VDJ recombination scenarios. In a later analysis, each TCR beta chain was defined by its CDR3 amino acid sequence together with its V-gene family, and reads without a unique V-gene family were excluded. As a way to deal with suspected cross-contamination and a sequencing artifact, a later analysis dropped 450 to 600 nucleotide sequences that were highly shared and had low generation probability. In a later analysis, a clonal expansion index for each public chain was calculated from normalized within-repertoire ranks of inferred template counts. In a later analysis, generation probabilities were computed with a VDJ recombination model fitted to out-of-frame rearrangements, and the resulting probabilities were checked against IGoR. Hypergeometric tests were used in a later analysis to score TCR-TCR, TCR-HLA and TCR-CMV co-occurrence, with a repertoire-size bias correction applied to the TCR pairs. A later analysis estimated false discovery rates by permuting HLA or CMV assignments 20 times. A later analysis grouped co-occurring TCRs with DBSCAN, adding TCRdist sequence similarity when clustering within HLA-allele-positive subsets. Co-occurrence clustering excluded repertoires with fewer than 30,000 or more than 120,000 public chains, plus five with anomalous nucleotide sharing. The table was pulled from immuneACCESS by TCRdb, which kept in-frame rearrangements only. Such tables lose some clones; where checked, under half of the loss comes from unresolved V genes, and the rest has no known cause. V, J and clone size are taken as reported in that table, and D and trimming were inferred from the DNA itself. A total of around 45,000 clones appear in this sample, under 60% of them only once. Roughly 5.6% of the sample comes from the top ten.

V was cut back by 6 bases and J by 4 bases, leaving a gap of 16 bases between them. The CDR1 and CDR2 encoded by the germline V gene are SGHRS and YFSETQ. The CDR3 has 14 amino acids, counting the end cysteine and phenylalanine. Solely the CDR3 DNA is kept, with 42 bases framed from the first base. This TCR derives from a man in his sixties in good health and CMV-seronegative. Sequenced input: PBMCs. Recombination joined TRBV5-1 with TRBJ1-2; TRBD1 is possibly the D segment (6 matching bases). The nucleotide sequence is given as TGCGCCAGCAACGATGGGGCGGGGGCCTATGGCTACACCTTC. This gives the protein CASNDGAGAYGYTF.